This T cell receptor beta chain originates from a study of T cell responses to AZD1222 COVID-19 vaccine. At the level of the study: Recipients boosted at about 4 weeks or about 12 weeks are pooled.

Concerning this clone itself: Its cognate antigen is unknown.

The CDR3 has 15 amino acids. V lost 11 bases to trimming and J lost 2 bases, with 18 bases between them. Germline CDR1 and CDR2: SNHLY and FYNNEI. Profiling relied on immunoSEQ multiplex PCR, and the TCRdb table lists in-frame clones only, not all of them. The sample yields around 260,000 clones, 80% to 95% seen once. Overall study results and limits: An increase in Spike-specific TCR breadth and depth was observed after two AZD1222 doses. None of the repertoires were sampled until the peak T cell response had passed. Donors were mostly white British, more females; clonal diversity possibly underestimated.

V is TRBV2 and J is TRBJ2-2; D not certain. This specimen consisted of peripheral blood, obtained on day 0 of AZD1222 vaccination. The clonotype comes from an adult in good health. The CDR3 DNA reads as TGTGCCTCTAGGGCTGGCAGTGGTAACACCGGGGAGCTGTTTTTT. Amino acid sequence: CASRAGSGNTGELFF.